The 7 T cell receptor beta chains presented below share a single source sample, sequenced in a study of PD-1 blockade in mismatch repair-deficient tumors (dated by TCRdb to 2016 to 2017). The protocol used for the library was the immunoSEQ multiplex PCR assay. This is the immuneACCESS table as TCRdb keeps it, with only in-frame sequences that have V and J called. A part of the clones is gone; compared with another copy, unresolved V genes explain less than half, and the rest is unexplained. The sample table records around 48,000 clones; about 80% of these occur just once. Approximately 3.2% of the sample is held by the ten biggest clonotypes. The source material was peripheral blood, sampled 4 weeks after starting pembrolizumab. These receptors all come from an adult with mismatch repair-deficient cancer.

This sequence joins TRBV4-1 and TRBJ2-3; D gene unclear. V was clipped by 0 bases and J by 0 bases, with 4 bases between them. Germline V lookup: CDR1 MGHRA, CDR2 YSYEKL. The CDR3 runs 14 residues. CDR3 sequence reads: CASSQEKSTDTQYF. For the CDR3, the DNA is TGCGCCAGCAGCCAAGAAAAAAGCACAGATACGCAGTATTTT.

This chain links TRBV30 with TRBJ1-1; no reliable D call. The CDR3 is 15 amino acids. Germline V CDR1 and CDR2: GTSNPN, SVGIG (reference sequence). The V end was cut by 1 base, the J end by 3 bases, with 15 bases between. CDR3 in amino acids: CAWSGRQEVYTEAFF. The CDR3 DNA reads as TGTGCCTGGAGTGGACGGCAAGAGGTCTACACTGAAGCTTTCTTT.

This clone is medium-sized by share. CDR3 loop: CASRILAGFSDTQYF. Written as DNA, the CDR3 is TGTGCCAGCAGGATACTAGCGGGATTCTCAGATACGCAGTATTTT. The chain links TRBV27 to TRBJ2-3, with TRBD2 identical over 10 bases. The CDR3 extends over 15 amino acids. Trimming removed 6 bases from V and 4 bases from J; junction bases left unmatched: 7. Germline V gene sequence: CDR1 MNHEY, CDR2 SMNVEV (reference sequence).

The V call is TRBV5-1, the J call TRBJ2-7; 7 bases line up with TRBD2. The germline gives CDR1 SGHRS, CDR2 YFSETQ. This CDR3 spans 13 amino acids. J was trimmed by 3 bases and V by 7 bases; bases with no gene match: 7. The CDR3 reads CASSGTTVYEQYF. In nucleotides, the CDR3 is TGCGCCAGCTCCGGGACTACGGTCTACGAGCAGTACTTC.

The chain recombines TRBV7-2 with TRBJ1-2; 7 nucleotides agree with TRBD1. CDR1 and CDR2 (germline): SGHTA, FQGNSA. With V trimmed by 7 bases and J by 1 base, 6 bases remained unmatched. The CDR3 has 14 residues. The CDR3, as DNA: TGTGCCAGCACCGGACAGGCGGGTAACTATGGCTACACCTTC. Protein product: CASTGQAGNYGYTF.

This clone was counted a single time. This chain links TRBV27 with TRBJ1-5; 9 bases are shared with TRBD1. V was pared by 6 bases and J by 6 bases, with 6 bases of the junction left unmatched. Germline V gene lookup returns CDR1 MNHEY and CDR2 SMNVEV (reference sequence). CDR3 length: 14 residues. Here the CDR3 reads CASRSGTGPQPQHF. CDR3 bases: TGTGCCAGCAGGTCCGGGACAGGGCCTCAGCCCCAGCATTTT.

This clone has just one count. The rearrangement joins TRBV29-1 to TRBJ2-7; TRBD2 aligns across 10 bases. CDR1 SQVTM and CDR2 ANQGSEA come from the germline V gene. The CDR3 is made up of 13 amino acids. Trimming cost V 5 bases and J 6 bases; bases outside gene matches: 7. The CDR3 nucleotides read TGCAGCGTTAGGTCCCTAGCGGGAGTCGAGCAGTACTTC. The encoded protein is CSVRSLAGVEQYF.